Following are 9 T cell receptor beta chains from one sample sequenced in a study of tumor-infiltrating lymphocytes in primary liver carcinoma. Each 20-30 mg portion of unsorted bulk tissue served as the source for co-extraction of RNA and DNA. Starting material of around 490 ng total RNA yielded TCR beta cDNA via a constant-region primer. ARM-PCR, slightly modified, supplied the TCR beta libraries through three nested multiplex PCR rounds. A C-beta reverse primer was combined with TRBV1-TRBV30 forward primers in the first two PCR rounds, and each round had approximately 9 cycles. TCRdb itself ran the multiplex PCR reads through MiXCR, one entry per CDR3 protein. The table lists about 44,000 distinct CDR3 sequences, around three quarters of them singletons, with about 30% in the top ten. Sequencing input: liver tumor tissue from sampling region 3. Subset given: tumor region T3, left-lateral pole. These receptors came from a man aged 35 to 55 with primary liver carcinoma and hepatitis B virus infection.

Points on this clonotype: The CDR3 does not close with the conserved phenylalanine or tryptophan, likely indicating a read error. The chain recombines TRBV6-5 with TRBJ2-7; 9 bases fit TRBD2. This CDR3 has 14 residues. Germline assignment: CDR1 MNHEY and CDR2 SVGAGI. The CDR3 region has the DNA TGTGCCAGCTCGAGTCTAGCGGGACCATACGAACAGTACTTA. Protein: CASSSLAGPYEQYL.

Details on this clonotype: A much larger clone sits a single nucleotide away, making a read error possible. The CDR3 end shows no conserved phenylalanine or tryptophan, and so a read error is likely. The chain is built from TRBV5-1 and TRBJ2-3; 8 bases map to TRBD1. Germline trimming cut 8 bases from V and 6 bases from J; bases unmatched to any gene: 17. CDR1 and CDR2 (germline): SGHRS, YFSETQ. CDR3 length equals 16 residues. CDR3 bases: TGCGCCAGGACGCCGCTCGGACAGGGCCTCTACGATACGCAGTATTCT. It specifies CARTPLGQGLYDTQYS.

About this clonotype itself: It may be a read error: a sequence one base away is much more abundant. J is TRBJ1-6 and V is TRBV28; no firm D call. The CDR3 has 13 residues. CDR1 and CDR2 (germline): MDHEN, SYDVKM. Trimming took off 5 bases at V and 8 bases at J, with 10 bases between the two ends. Written as DNA, the CDR3 is TGTGCCAGCAGTCTTTACGGCGATTCACCCCTCCACTTT. Protein sequence: CASSLYGDSPLHF.

This clonotype was seen just once. This chain joins TRBV7-3 and TRBJ2-3, with 7 bases lining up with TRBD2. CDR1 is SGHTA and CDR2 is FQGTGA in the germline V gene. V trimming: 0 bases; J trimming: 2 bases; junction bases outside the gene matches: 8. CDR3 length: 17 amino acids. CDR3 sequence reads: CASSLTFSGYDTDTQYF. CDR3 DNA sequence: TGTGCCAGCAGCTTAACCTTTAGCGGGTACGACACAGATACGCAGTATTTT.

In its sample, this clonotype was seen many times. The rearrangement joins TRBV5-4 to TRBJ2-2; 7 bases agree with TRBD1. Losses at the gene ends were 0 bases for V and 4 bases for J; bases not matched to a gene: 3. Germline CDR1 and CDR2: SGHNT and YYREEE (reference sequence). This CDR3 comprises 15 residues. The CDR3 sequence is CASSLGRQGTGELFF. The CDR3 DNA reads TGTGCCAGCAGCTTGGGCAGACAGGGCACCGGGGAGCTGTTTTTT.

The rearrangement joins TRBV14 to TRBJ2-1; no clear D gene. V was clipped by 10 bases and J by 3 bases, with 10 bases between them. The CDR3 consists of 12 residues. The V gene's germline CDR1 is SGHDN and CDR2 FVKESK. The CDR3 spells CANTADYNEQFF. The CDR3 coding sequence is TGTGCCAACACGGCTGACTACAATGAGCAGTTCTTC.

This clonotype appeared many times. The chain recombines TRBV4-2 with TRBJ2-5; D is possibly TRBD1 (5 bases). CDR1 and CDR2 from the germline V gene are LGHNA and YNFKEQ. V lost 1 base to trimming and J lost 2 bases, with 11 bases between them. This CDR3 spans 15 amino acids. The CDR3: CASSQAEGVQETQYF. The CDR3 bases are TGTGCCAGCAGCCAAGCTGAAGGGGTTCAAGAGACCCAGTACTTC.

This clonotype has ten or more counts. The V gene is TRBV12-3 or TRBV12-4, the J gene TRBJ2-1; 12 bases map to TRBD2. CDR3 length: 15 residues. After removal of 7 bases from V and 9 bases from J, the junction contained 10 bases not matched to a gene. CDR3 protein: CASTAPSGRGSEQFF. CDR3 nucleotide sequence: TGTGCCAGCACCGCCCCTAGCGGGAGGGGGAGTGAGCAGTTCTTC.

This sequence joins TRBV5-6 and TRBJ2-3; D ambiguous. The V end was cut by 8 bases, the J end by 3 bases, with 19 bases between. The CDR3 totals 15 residues. Looked up from germline, CDR1 is SGHDT and CDR2 is YYEEEE. The CDR3 coding sequence is TGTGCCAGAAGTCCCACACCTCTTGGTACAGATACGCAGTATTTT. Amino acid sequence: CARSPTPLGTDTQYF.